This is a list of T cell receptor beta chains from one sample in a study of CD8 T cells in ankylosing spondylitis. TCRdb reprocessed the 5' RACE reads via MiXCR and lists one record per CDR3 protein. The sample has about 750,000 distinct CDR3 sequences; 15% to 20% are singletons. Sequencing used blood, either unsorted or a sorted T cell fraction (not recorded which). Receptors originate from a male donor with ankylosing spondylitis. Each CDR3 is given with its conserved first and last residue. Fields, in order: clone size, J gene, V gene, CDR3 length, CDR3 protein. A row's size may be missing; if present it is once, few, many or a size class.

clone_size: .
j_call: TRBJ2-1
v_call: TRBV7-2
cdr3_length: 14
cdr3_aa: CASSPGAGGTPPFF

clone_size: .
j_call: TRBJ2-1
v_call: TRBV25-1
cdr3_length: 13
cdr3_aa: CASSSYLNNEQFF

clone_size: many
j_call: TRBJ1-1
v_call: TRBV20-1
cdr3_length: 12
cdr3_aa: CSARRQEYEAFF

clone_size: few
j_call: TRBJ2-7
v_call: TRBV7-9
cdr3_length: 15
cdr3_aa: CASSGSGLAGFEQYF

clone_size: many
j_call: TRBJ1-1
v_call: TRBV29-1
cdr3_length: 18
cdr3_aa: CSVEGRDRGGILDTEAFF

clone_size: .
j_call: TRBJ2-2
v_call: TRBV12-3/TRBV12-4
cdr3_length: 15
cdr3_aa: CASSLSHTNTGELFF

clone_size: few
j_call: TRBJ2-1
v_call: TRBV27
cdr3_length: 15
cdr3_aa: CASSFGQVPYNEQFF

clone_size: .
j_call: TRBJ2-3
v_call: TRBV20-1
cdr3_length: 13
cdr3_aa: CSARARGAYTQYF

clone_size: few
j_call: TRBJ1-5
v_call: TRBV5-1
cdr3_length: 16
cdr3_aa: CASSFGGPRFDQPQHF

clone_size: .
j_call: TRBJ1-1
v_call: TRBV7-9
cdr3_length: 16
cdr3_aa: CASSPPGTGLNTEAFF

clone_size: .
j_call: TRBJ2-7
v_call: TRBV10-3
cdr3_length: 13
cdr3_aa: CAISETGTSEQYF

clone_size: .
j_call: TRBJ1-2
v_call: TRBV30
cdr3_length: 15
cdr3_aa: CAWEGTGGLVYGYTF

clone_size: few
j_call: TRBJ2-7
v_call: TRBV4-2
cdr3_length: 16
cdr3_aa: CASSQDRGRSSYEQYF

clone_size: .
j_call: TRBJ2-7
v_call: TRBV18
cdr3_length: 16
cdr3_aa: CASSPGLAEGSYEQYF

clone_size: few
j_call: TRBJ2-7
v_call: TRBV10-3
cdr3_length: 12
cdr3_aa: CAISREGFEQYF

clone_size: .
j_call: TRBJ2-7
v_call: TRBV20-1
cdr3_length: 14
cdr3_aa: CSARGDGQSGEQYF

clone_size: .
j_call: TRBJ1-3
v_call: TRBV7-2
cdr3_length: 14
cdr3_aa: CASSWTGGGNTIYF

clone_size: many
j_call: TRBJ2-4
v_call: TRBV15
cdr3_length: 15
cdr3_aa: CATSRDPDGFNIQYF

clone_size: few
j_call: TRBJ2-2
v_call: TRBV29-1
cdr3_length: 14
cdr3_aa: CSVELGPGTGELFF

clone_size: .
j_call: TRBJ2-7
v_call: TRBV7-9
cdr3_length: 15
cdr3_aa: CASSLTSGRGHEQYF

clone_size: many
j_call: TRBJ1-5
v_call: TRBV20-1
cdr3_length: 15
cdr3_aa: CSARDRLRGDQPQHF

clone_size: .
j_call: TRBJ2-7
v_call: TRBV3-1
cdr3_length: 14
cdr3_aa: CASSQWGSPYEQYF

clone_size: .
j_call: TRBJ2-3
v_call: TRBV9
cdr3_length: 17
cdr3_aa: CASSVEPYERSTDTQYF

clone_size: .
j_call: TRBJ2-1
v_call: TRBV10-3
cdr3_length: 12
cdr3_aa: CAISPIGVEQFF

clone_size: .
j_call: TRBJ2-5
v_call: TRBV6-5
cdr3_length: 16
cdr3_aa: CASSYSGTSGQETQYF

clone_size: few
j_call: TRBJ2-2
v_call: TRBV12-3/TRBV12-4
cdr3_length: 15
cdr3_aa: CASTRDRGSTGELFF

clone_size: few
j_call: TRBJ2-7
v_call: TRBV5-1
cdr3_length: 16
cdr3_aa: CASSGDIDRPSYEQYF

clone_size: .
j_call: TRBJ1-5
v_call: TRBV20-1
cdr3_length: 14
cdr3_aa: CSARQANSNQPQHF

clone_size: few
j_call: TRBJ2-2
v_call: TRBV12-3/TRBV12-4
cdr3_length: 15
cdr3_aa: CASSDRGLGTGELFF

clone_size: .
j_call: TRBJ1-1
v_call: TRBV3-1
cdr3_length: 12
cdr3_aa: CASSFRDRGAFF

clone_size: once
j_call: TRBJ2-3
v_call: TRBV5-1
cdr3_length: 15
cdr3_aa: CASSSDPTSTDTQYF

clone_size: .
j_call: TRBJ2-3
v_call: TRBV7-2
cdr3_length: 16
cdr3_aa: CASSLGGGGRGDTQYF

clone_size: .
j_call: TRBJ2-6
v_call: TRBV12-3/TRBV12-4
cdr3_length: 19
cdr3_aa: CAISFTLRDSGSGANVLTF

clone_size: many
j_call: TRBJ2-7
v_call: TRBV29-1
cdr3_length: 11
cdr3_aa: CSVDIGQGLFF

clone_size: .
j_call: TRBJ2-3
v_call: TRBV6-2/TRBV6-3
cdr3_length: 15
cdr3_aa: CASSQQALGDLMQYF

clone_size: many
j_call: TRBJ2-1
v_call: TRBV29-1
cdr3_length: 14
cdr3_aa: CSVASTTQGTEQFF

clone_size: .
j_call: TRBJ2-2
v_call: TRBV12-3/TRBV12-4
cdr3_length: 15
cdr3_aa: CASSFGGADTGELFF

clone_size: few
j_call: TRBJ1-1
v_call: TRBV10-3
cdr3_length: 14
cdr3_aa: CAISHETVNTEAFF

clone_size: .
j_call: TRBJ1-2
v_call: TRBV2
cdr3_length: 13
cdr3_aa: CASSGQGVDGYTF

clone_size: few
j_call: TRBJ1-2
v_call: TRBV5-6
cdr3_length: 16
cdr3_aa: CASSLSPRAELYGYTF

clone_size: .
j_call: TRBJ2-2
v_call: TRBV3-1
cdr3_length: 16
cdr3_aa: CASSQWGGLNTGELFF

clone_size: .
j_call: TRBJ1-1
v_call: TRBV20-1
cdr3_length: 14
cdr3_aa: CSARDYGDYTEAFF

clone_size: few
j_call: TRBJ2-7
v_call: TRBV28
cdr3_length: 14
cdr3_aa: CASSLRAGTYEQYF

clone_size: .
j_call: TRBJ2-1
v_call: TRBV27
cdr3_length: 14
cdr3_aa: CASSTGLSYNEQFF

clone_size: .
j_call: TRBJ2-3
v_call: TRBV5-1
cdr3_length: 14
cdr3_aa: CASSPQGPTDTQYF

clone_size: .
j_call: TRBJ2-5
v_call: TRBV10-3
cdr3_length: 15
cdr3_aa: CAISEPGPRGETQYF

clone_size: .
j_call: TRBJ1-2
v_call: TRBV12-3/TRBV12-4
cdr3_length: 12
cdr3_aa: CASSFVLYGYTF

clone_size: many
j_call: TRBJ2-7
v_call: TRBV3-1
cdr3_length: 13
cdr3_aa: CASSQERQGLQYF

clone_size: .
j_call: TRBJ2-2
v_call: TRBV6-1
cdr3_length: 18
cdr3_aa: CASSPLGGLVLNTGELFF

clone_size: .
j_call: TRBJ2-1
v_call: TRBV11-2
cdr3_length: 18
cdr3_aa: CASSLEVQGATAPREQFF

clone_size: few
j_call: TRBJ2-1
v_call: TRBV12-5
cdr3_length: 17
cdr3_aa: CASGQDPVGRGIDEQFF

clone_size: many
j_call: TRBJ2-7
v_call: TRBV7-6
cdr3_length: 14
cdr3_aa: CASSLRGQSYEQYF

clone_size: .
j_call: TRBJ1-3
v_call: TRBV11-2
cdr3_length: 16
cdr3_aa: CASSLEGAKHGNTIYF

clone_size: .
j_call: TRBJ1-1
v_call: TRBV5-1
cdr3_length: 15
cdr3_aa: CASRPDPSGAYEAFF

clone_size: few
j_call: TRBJ2-3
v_call: TRBV13
cdr3_length: 16
cdr3_aa: CASSSQGALRADTQYF